This T cell receptor (beta chain) was documented in a study of T-cell reconstitution after alpha-beta-depleted transplantation in children. Study-level results: Expanded graft clones numbering several hundred reportedly gave rise to alpha-beta T cells about two months after transplant. Recipient T cells and thymic progenitors that survived gave rise to the high TCRbeta diversity observed at day 60 in some patients. Fresh T-cell production supplied most of the T-cell counts and diversity seen one year after transplant.

Turning to this clonotype: Its antigen is as yet unknown. A much more abundant neighbour one base away suggests this may be a read error.

For TCRbeta, the library was prepared with unique molecular identifiers. TCRdb redid the calling of the PCR reads with MiXCR, one entry per CDR3 protein. This sample has more than 75,000 distinct CDR3 sequences, with roughly a quarter found just once. Trimming shortened V by 3 bases and J by 2 bases, and 7 bases separated the two germline ends. The CDR3 runs to 12 residues. Germline CDR1 and CDR2: DFQATT and SNEGSKA (reference sequence). The chain recombines TRBV20-1 with TRBJ2-5; no definite D call. The specimen was PBMCs, collected before TCRalphabeta/CD19-depleted stem cell transplant. The TCR comes from a boy aged 2 to 10 with acute lymphoblastic leukemia, due to receive a stem cell transplant. As DNA, the CDR3 is TGCAGTGCTAGGTTGGATCAAGAGACCCAGTACTTC. Translated, it gives CSARLDQETQYF.